A single sample gave rise to the 5 T cell receptor beta chains below, sequenced in a study of response to subunit inactivated influenza vaccine. TCRdb independently ran MiXCR on the RT-PCR reads; one entry per CDR3 protein. Found here are fewer than 800,000 distinct CDR3 sequences, around 14% of them singletons; the top ten hold around 10%. The sequenced sample was PBMCs from blood, obtained roughly 12 days after vaccination. These receptors came from a man between 45 and 60 years old who received an inactivated influenza vaccine.

The rearrangement joins TRBV24-1 to TRBJ2-2; 10 bases map to TRBD1. Germline CDR1 reads KGHDR; CDR2 reads SFDVKD. There are 18 residues in the CDR3. J was trimmed by 3 bases and V by 3 bases; bases with no gene match: 9. This chain's CDR3 is CATSDGPGTGVYTGELFF. DNA of the CDR3: TGTGCCACCAGTGATGGGCCCGGGACAGGGGTCTACACCGGGGAGCTGTTTTTT.

The chain links TRBV5-1 to TRBJ2-7; 11 positions match TRBD1. The CDR3 length is 13 residues. V shed 4 bases and J 7 bases; nucleotides not matched to a gene: 4. Per the germline V gene, CDR1 is SGHRS and CDR2 is YFSETQ. The chain's CDR3 is CASSRGQGEEQYF. The CDR3 DNA reads as TGCGCCAGCAGCAGGGGACAGGGGGAAGAGCAGTACTTC.

The rearrangement uses TRBV4-2 and TRBJ2-3, with D tentatively TRBD1 or TRBD2 (6 bases each). With 2 bases removed from V and 3 bases from J, the gap between germline ends came to 12 bases. In germline, CDR1 is LGHNA, CDR2 YNFKEQ. The CDR3 length is 15 residues. CDR3 in DNA: TGTGCCAGCAGCCAATTTCCGGGGGCGACAGATACGCAGTATTTT. It specifies CASSQFPGATDTQYF.

This clonotype was detected only a few times. The chain carries TRBV4-3 and TRBJ2-2, with 7 nucleotides matching TRBD2. The CDR3 length is 16 residues. Germline loops: CDR1 LGHNA, CDR2 YSLEER. V shed 1 base and J 3 bases; nucleotides not matched to a gene: 5. CDR3 amino acids: CASSQGAGTYTGELFF. DNA of the CDR3: TGCGCCAGCAGCCAAGGAGCGGGGACTTACACCGGGGAGCTGTTTTTT.

This chain links TRBV3-1 with TRBJ1-5, with D possibly being TRBD1 (5 bases). V dropped 4 bases and J dropped 1 base, with 14 bases sitting between them. The germline V gene encodes CDR1 LGHDT and CDR2 YNNKEL (reference sequence). This CDR3 region has 16 residues. Written as DNA, the CDR3 is TGTGCCAGCAGCCCGTCGGGGCGCGGAAGCAATCAGCCCCAGCATTTT. It codes for CASSPSGRGSNQPQHF.